This T cell receptor beta chain originates from a study of blood T cells in healthy people across ages. About this clonotype itself: No antigen is known for it.

The V gene lost 6 bases and the J gene lost 3 bases, with 9 bases spanning the gap. The CDR3 has 12 amino acids. Study-level points and caveats: It was the long-lived donors that had more naive CD4+ cells and higher diversity than aged donors.

Using a J-beta primer mix together with a sample-barcoded 5' primer, a second PCR was run for roughly 7 to 12 cycles. Tagging of each cDNA molecule was performed by a template-switch adaptor with 12 random nucleotides. TCRdb re-derived calls from the 5' RACE reads in MiXCR, one entry per CDR3 protein. The profile shows about 1,000,000 distinct CDR3 sequences, under 45% of them singletons. The sequenced sample was blood. This TCR came from a woman in her fifties or sixties in good health. The V and J genes are TRBV12-3 or TRBV12-4 and TRBJ2-7; D is undetermined. CDR3 residues: CASSFDFYEQYF. DNA for the CDR3: TGTGCCAGCAGCTTCGACTTCTACGAGCAGTACTTC.